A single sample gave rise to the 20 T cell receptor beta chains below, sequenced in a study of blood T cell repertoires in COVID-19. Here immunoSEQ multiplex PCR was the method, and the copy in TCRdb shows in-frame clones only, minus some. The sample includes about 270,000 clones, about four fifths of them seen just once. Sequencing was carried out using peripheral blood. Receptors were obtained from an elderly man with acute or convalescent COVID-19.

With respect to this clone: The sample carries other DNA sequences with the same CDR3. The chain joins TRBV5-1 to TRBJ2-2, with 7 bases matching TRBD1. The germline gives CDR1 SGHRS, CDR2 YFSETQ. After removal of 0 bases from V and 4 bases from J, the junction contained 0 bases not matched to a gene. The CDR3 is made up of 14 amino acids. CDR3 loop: CASSLDRGTGELFF. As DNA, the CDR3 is TGCGCCAGCAGCTTGGACAGGGGCACCGGGGAGCTGTTTTTT.

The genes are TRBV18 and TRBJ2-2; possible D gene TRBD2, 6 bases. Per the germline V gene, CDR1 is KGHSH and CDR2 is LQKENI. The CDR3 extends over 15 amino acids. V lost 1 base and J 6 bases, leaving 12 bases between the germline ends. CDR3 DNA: TGTGCCAGCTCACCACGGAGGGCCCTGGCCGGGGAGCTGTTTTTT. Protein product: CASSPRRALAGELFF.

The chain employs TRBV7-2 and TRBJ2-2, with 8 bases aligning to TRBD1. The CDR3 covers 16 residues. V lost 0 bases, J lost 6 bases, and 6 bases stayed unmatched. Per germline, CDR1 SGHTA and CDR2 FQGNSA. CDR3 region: CASSLAGTGLSGELFF. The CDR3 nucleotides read TGTGCCAGCAGCTTAGCGGGGACAGGCCTATCCGGGGAGCTGTTTTTT.

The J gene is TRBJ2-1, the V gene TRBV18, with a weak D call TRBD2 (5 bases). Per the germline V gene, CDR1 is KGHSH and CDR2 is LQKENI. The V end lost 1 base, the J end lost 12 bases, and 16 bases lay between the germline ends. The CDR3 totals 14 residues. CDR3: CASSPLPYGIGQFF. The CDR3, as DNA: TGTGCCAGCTCACCACTTCCGTACGGGATTGGGCAGTTCTTC.

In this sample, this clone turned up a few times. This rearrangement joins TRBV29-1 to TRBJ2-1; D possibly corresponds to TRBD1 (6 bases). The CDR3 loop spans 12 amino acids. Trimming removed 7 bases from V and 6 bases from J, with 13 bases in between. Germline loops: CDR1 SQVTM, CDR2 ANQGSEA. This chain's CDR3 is CSGGVGGNEQFF. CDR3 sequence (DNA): TGCAGCGGTGGCGTAGGGGGCAATGAGCAGTTCTTC.

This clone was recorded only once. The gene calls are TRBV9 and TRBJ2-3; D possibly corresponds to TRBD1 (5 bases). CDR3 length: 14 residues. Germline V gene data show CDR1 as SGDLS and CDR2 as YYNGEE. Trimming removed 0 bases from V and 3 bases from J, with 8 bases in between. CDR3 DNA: TGTGCCAGCAGCGTAGAGGACAAGACAGATACGCAGTATTTT. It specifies CASSVEDKTDTQYF.

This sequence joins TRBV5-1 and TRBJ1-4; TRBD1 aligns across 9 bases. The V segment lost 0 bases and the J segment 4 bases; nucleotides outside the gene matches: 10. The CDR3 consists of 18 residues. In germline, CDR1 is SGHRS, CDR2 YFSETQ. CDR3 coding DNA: TGCGCCAGCAGCTTGGTGGGACAGGGTCGGTCGGGTAATGAAAAACTGTTTTTT. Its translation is CASSLVGQGRSGNEKLFF. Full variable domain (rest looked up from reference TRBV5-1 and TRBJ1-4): KAGVTQTPRYLIKTRGQQVTLSCSPISGHRSVSWYQQTPGQGLQFLFEYFSETQRNKGNFPGRFSGRQFSNSRSEMNVSTLELGDSALYLCASSLVGQGRSGNEKLFFGSGTQLSVL.

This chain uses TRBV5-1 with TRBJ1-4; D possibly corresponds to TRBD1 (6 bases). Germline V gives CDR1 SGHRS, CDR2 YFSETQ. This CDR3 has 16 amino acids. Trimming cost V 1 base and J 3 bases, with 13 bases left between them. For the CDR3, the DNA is TGCGCCAGCAGCTTGAGTGGGGGCGCGGCTAATGAAAAACTGTTTTTT. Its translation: CASSLSGGAANEKLFF.

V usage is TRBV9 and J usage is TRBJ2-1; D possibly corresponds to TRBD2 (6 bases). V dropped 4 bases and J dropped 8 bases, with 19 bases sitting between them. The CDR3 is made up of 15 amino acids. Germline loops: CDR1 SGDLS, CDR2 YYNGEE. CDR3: CASSPRLVPGDEQFF. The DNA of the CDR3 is TGTGCCAGCAGCCCGAGACTAGTCCCAGGCGATGAGCAGTTCTTC.

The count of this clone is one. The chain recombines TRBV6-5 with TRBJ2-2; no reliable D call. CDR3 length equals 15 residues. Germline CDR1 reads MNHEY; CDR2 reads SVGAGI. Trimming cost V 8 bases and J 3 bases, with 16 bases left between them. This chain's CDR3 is CASRPPPADTGELFF. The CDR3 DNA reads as TGTGCCAGCCGACCACCCCCGGCGGACACCGGGGAGCTGTTTTTT.

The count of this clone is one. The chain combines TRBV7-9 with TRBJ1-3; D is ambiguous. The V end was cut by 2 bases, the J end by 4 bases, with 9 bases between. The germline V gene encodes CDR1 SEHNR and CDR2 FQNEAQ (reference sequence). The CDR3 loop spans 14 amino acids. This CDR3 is CASSLRAAGNTIYF. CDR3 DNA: TGTGCCAGCAGCTTACGAGCCGCCGGAAACACCATATATTTT.

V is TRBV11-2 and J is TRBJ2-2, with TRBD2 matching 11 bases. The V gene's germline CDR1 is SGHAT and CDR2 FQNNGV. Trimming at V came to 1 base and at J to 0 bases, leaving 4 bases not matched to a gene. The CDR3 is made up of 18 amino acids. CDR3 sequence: CASSLVGTSGANTGELFF. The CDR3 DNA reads TGTGCCAGCAGCTTAGTGGGGACTAGCGGTGCGAACACCGGGGAGCTGTTTTTT.

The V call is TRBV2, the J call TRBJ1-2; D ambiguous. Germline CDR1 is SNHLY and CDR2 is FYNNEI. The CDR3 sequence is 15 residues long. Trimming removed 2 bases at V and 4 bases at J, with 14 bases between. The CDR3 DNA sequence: TGTGCCAGCAGTGAATTGGTGTTGGAGTCCTATGGCTACACCTTC. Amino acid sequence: CASSELVLESYGYTF.

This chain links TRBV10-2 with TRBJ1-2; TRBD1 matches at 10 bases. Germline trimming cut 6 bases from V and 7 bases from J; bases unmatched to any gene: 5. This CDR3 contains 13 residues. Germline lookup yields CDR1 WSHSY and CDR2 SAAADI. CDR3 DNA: TGCGCCAGCAGGGGGACAGGGGTGGGTGGCTACACCTTC. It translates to CASRGTGVGGYTF.

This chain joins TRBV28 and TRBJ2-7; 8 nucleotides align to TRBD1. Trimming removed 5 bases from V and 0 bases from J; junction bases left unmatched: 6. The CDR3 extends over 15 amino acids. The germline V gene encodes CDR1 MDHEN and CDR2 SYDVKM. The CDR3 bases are TGTGCCAGCAGTGGGAGACAGGGGAGCTCCTACGAGCAGTACTTC. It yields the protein CASSGRQGSSYEQYF.

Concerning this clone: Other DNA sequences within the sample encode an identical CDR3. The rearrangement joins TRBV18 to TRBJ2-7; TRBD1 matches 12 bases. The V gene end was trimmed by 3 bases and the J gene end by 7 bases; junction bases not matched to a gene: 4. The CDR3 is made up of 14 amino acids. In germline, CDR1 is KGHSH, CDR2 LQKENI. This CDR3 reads CASSPGTGGGEQYF. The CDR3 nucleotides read TGTGCCAGCTCACCCGGGACAGGGGGCGGGGAGCAGTACTTC.

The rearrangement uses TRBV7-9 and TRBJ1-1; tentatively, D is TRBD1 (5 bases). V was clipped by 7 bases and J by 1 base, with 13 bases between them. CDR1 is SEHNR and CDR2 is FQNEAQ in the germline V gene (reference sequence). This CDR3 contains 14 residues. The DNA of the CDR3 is TGTGCCAGCACCCGATCCCAGGGGAACACTGAAGCTTTCTTT. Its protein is CASTRSQGNTEAFF.

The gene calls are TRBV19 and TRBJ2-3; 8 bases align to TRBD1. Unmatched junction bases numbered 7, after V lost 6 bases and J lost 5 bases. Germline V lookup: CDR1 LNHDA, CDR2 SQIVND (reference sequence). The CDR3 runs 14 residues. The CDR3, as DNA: TGTGCCAGTAGCGACAGGGGCCAGGGAGATACGCAGTATTTT. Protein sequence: CASSDRGQGDTQYF.

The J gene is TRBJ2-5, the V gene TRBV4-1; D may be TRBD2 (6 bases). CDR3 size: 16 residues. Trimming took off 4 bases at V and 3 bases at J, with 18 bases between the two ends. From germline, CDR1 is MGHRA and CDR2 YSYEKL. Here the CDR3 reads CASSRAGLPGEETQYF. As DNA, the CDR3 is TGCGCCAGCAGCCGCGCGGGACTCCCTGGGGAAGAGACCCAGTACTTC.

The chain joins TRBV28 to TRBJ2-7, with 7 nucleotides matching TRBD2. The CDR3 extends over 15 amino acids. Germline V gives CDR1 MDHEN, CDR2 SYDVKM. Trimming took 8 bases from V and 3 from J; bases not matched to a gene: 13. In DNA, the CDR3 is TGTGCCAGCGGGGGGGGAACGGGAACTATCTACGAGCAGTACTTC. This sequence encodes CASGGGTGTIYEQYF. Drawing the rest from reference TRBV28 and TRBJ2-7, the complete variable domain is DVKVTQSSRYLVKRTGEKVFLECVQDMDHENMFWYRQDPGLGLRLIYFSYDVKMKEKGDIPEGYSVSREKKERFSLILESASTNQTSMYLCASGGGTGTIYEQYFGPGTRLTVT.